A single sample gave rise to the 27 T cell receptor beta chains below, sequenced in a study of blood T cell repertoires in COVID-19. Some clones are missing from TCRdb's copy, which holds only in-frame ones; the method was immunoSEQ multiplex PCR. The sample has fewer than 350,000 clones; about 86% are singletons. Sequencing was performed on peripheral blood. These receptors came from a woman aged 30 to 39 with COVID-19, enrolled during active disease.

V gene TRBV5-6 combines with J gene TRBJ2-5; D gene unclear. The ends were cut back, 0 bases at V and 9 bases at J, with 9 bases in the middle. This CDR3 is 12 amino acids long. Per the germline V gene, CDR1 is SGHDT and CDR2 is YYEEEE. CDR3 in amino acids: CASSLAPMPQYF. The CDR3 region has the DNA TGTGCCAGCAGCTTGGCTCCTATGCCCCAGTACTTC.

V and J are TRBV10-2 and TRBJ2-3; D is uncertain. The germline gives CDR1 WSHSY, CDR2 SAAADI. The CDR3 has 11 residues. V dropped 8 bases and J dropped 6 bases, with 9 bases sitting between them. In nucleotides, the CDR3 is TGCGCCAGCTTGCAACTCGATACGCAGTATTTT. Translating it yields CASLQLDTQYF.

This clone was observed once. J is TRBJ2-7 and V is TRBV7-2; D not certain. The CDR3 has 13 residues. The germline V gene encodes CDR1 SGHTA and CDR2 FQGNSA. V shed 2 bases and J shed 1 base, with 6 bases lying between them. The CDR3 loop reads CASSLTPSYEQYF. The DNA for the CDR3 is TGTGCCAGCAGCTTAACACCGTCCTACGAGCAGTACTTC.

This clone was seen a single time. V is TRBV9 and J is TRBJ1-1; D may be TRBD1 (6 bases). The length of the CDR3 is 15 residues. The germline CDR1 and CDR2 sequences are SGDLS and YYNGEE. Trimming pared 3 bases from V and 0 bases from J, leaving 12 bases between. The CDR3 loop is CASSARGGVNTEAFF. CDR3 bases: TGTGCCAGCAGCGCCCGAGGGGGGGTGAACACTGAAGCTTTCTTT.

This chain links TRBV11-2 with TRBJ1-4; a weak D match, TRBD1 (5 bases). There are 14 residues in the CDR3. The V end lost 8 bases, the J end lost 8 bases, and 18 bases lay between the germline ends. The germline V gene has CDR1 SGHAT and CDR2 FQNNGV. CDR3 in DNA: TGTGCCAGCGGGGGAGGGCGCGGGGGAGAAAAACTGTTTTTT. Protein: CASGGGRGGEKLFF. The full variable domain, in which reference TRBV11-2 and TRBJ1-4 provide the parts outside the CDR3, is EAGVAQSPRYKIIEKRQSVAFWCNPISGHATLYWYQQILGQGPKLLIQFQNNGVVDDSQLPKDRFSAERLKGVDSTLKIQPAKLEDSAVYLCASGGGRGGEKLFFGSGTQLSVL.

The CDR3: CASSDSRALLKYGYTF. CDR3 bases: TGTGCCAGCAGTGATTCTAGAGCCCTTCTCAAGTATGGCTACACCTTC. The chain has TRBV2 and TRBJ1-2; D not resolved. CDR3 size: 16 residues. Germline V CDR1 and CDR2: SNHLY, FYNNEI. V lost 3 bases and J 5 bases, leaving 19 bases between the germline ends.

For the CDR3, the DNA is TGTGCCAGCAGGTCCACAGGGGCCTATGGCTACACCTTC. Encoded protein: CASRSTGAYGYTF. V gene TRBV6-5 combines with J gene TRBJ1-2; TRBD1 aligns across 7 bases. The germline CDR1 and CDR2 sequences are MNHEY and SVGAGI. The CDR3 has 13 residues. The ends lost 6 bases at V and 4 bases at J; junction bases unmatched: 5.

The chain joins TRBV27 to TRBJ2-3; D is possibly TRBD2 (6 bases). The CDR3 consists of 16 residues. Trimming removed 6 bases at V and 4 bases at J, with 20 bases between. From germline, CDR1 is MNHEY and CDR2 SMNVEV (reference sequence). The CDR3 reads CASRAIGRGNADTQYF. CDR3 in DNA: TGTGCCAGCAGGGCGATTGGGCGGGGTAACGCAGATACGCAGTATTTT.

The V call is TRBV24-1, the J call TRBJ2-5, with D possibly matching TRBD1 (6 bases). Trimming took off 3 bases at V and 2 bases at J, with 12 bases between the two ends. Germline V gene lookup returns CDR1 KGHDR and CDR2 SFDVKD. The CDR3 consists of 15 residues. The CDR3 nucleotides are TGTGCCACCAGTGATGGACGGACAGTACAAGAGACCCAGTACTTC. Translation: CATSDGRTVQETQYF.

V usage is TRBV28 and J usage is TRBJ1-2; 8 bases agree with TRBD1. The CDR3 is 13 residues long. V dropped 5 bases and J dropped 8; count of bases not matched to a gene: 7. CDR1 and CDR2 (germline): MDHEN, SYDVKM. CDR3 coding DNA: TGTGCCAGCAGTGCTGACAGGGGAGGAGGCTACACCTTC. Protein sequence: CASSADRGGGYTF.

The V gene is TRBV2, the J gene TRBJ1-6; TRBD1 matches at 8 bases. The germline V gene has CDR1 SNHLY and CDR2 FYNNEI. The V and J ends lost 1 base and 6 bases, in that order; junction bases with no gene match: 5. The CDR3 totals 16 residues. The CDR3 DNA is TGTGCCAGCAGTGAAGAAGGGACAGGCTTTAATTCACCCCTCCACTTT. Its protein product is CASSEEGTGFNSPLHF. The variable domain in full, with the rest retrieved from reference TRBV2 and TRBJ1-6, is EPEVTQTPSHQVTQMGQEVILRCVPISNHLYFYWYRQILGQKVEFLVSFYNNEISEKSEIFDDQFSVERPDGSNFTLKIRSTKLEDSAMYFCASSEEGTGFNSPLHFGNGTRLTVT.

The gene calls are TRBV19 and TRBJ1-1; 9 nucleotides align to TRBD1. The CDR3 spans 16 residues. Germline CDR1 is LNHDA and CDR2 is SQIVND (reference sequence). The V gene end was trimmed by 4 bases and the J gene end by 0 bases; junction bases not matched to a gene: 6. The CDR3 is CASSKRGTGLNTEAFF. CDR3 in DNA: TGTGCCAGTAGTAAACGGGGGACAGGGTTGAACACTGAAGCTTTCTTT.

DNA for the CDR3: TGTGCCACCAGCAGGGATAAGGGGGGGTCCTATAATTCACCCCTCCACTTT. As protein: CATSRDKGGSYNSPLHF. The chain combines TRBV15 with TRBJ1-6; tentatively, D is TRBD1 (6 bases). The CDR3 contains 17 residues. V lost 3 bases to trimming and J lost 1 base, with 13 bases between them. Germline CDR1 is LNHNV and CDR2 is YYDKDF (reference sequence).

This chain joins TRBV6-5 and TRBJ2-4, with a tentative D call TRBD1 (6 bases). The CDR3 covers 12 residues. Germline-derived CDR1 and CDR2 are MNHEY and SVGAGI. The V and J ends lost 10 bases and 8 bases respectively, with 15 bases between them. CDR3 loop: CATARGWDIQYF. CDR3 DNA: TGTGCCACCGCAAGGGGGTGGGACATTCAGTACTTC.

The chain links TRBV21-1 to TRBJ2-3; the tabulated D call, TRBD2, remains unverified against the DNA. TRBV21-1 is termed a pseudogene. The CDR3 spans 14 residues. In nucleotides, the CDR3 is TGTGCCAGCAGCAGTGCCGGGGATACAGATACGCAGTATTTT. Its translation: CASSSAGDTDTQYF.

V usage is TRBV7-8 and J usage is TRBJ2-2, with TRBD2 matching over 8 bases. The germline CDR1 and CDR2 sequences are SGHVS and FQNEAQ. The CDR3 contains 20 residues. The V and J ends lost 0 bases and 4 bases, in that order; junction bases with no gene match: 16. Written as DNA, the CDR3 is TGTGCCAGCAGCTTAGCCCTCGTTGAGAGGGGCGGGGGGATCACCGGGGAGCTGTTTTTT. This sequence encodes CASSLALVERGGGITGELFF.

V gene TRBV4-1 combines with J gene TRBJ2-1; D unclear. Trimming pared 6 bases from V and 6 bases from J, leaving 6 bases between. The CDR3 is made up of 11 amino acids. CDR1 and CDR2 (germline): MGHRA, YSYEKL. This CDR3 reads CASRSRNEQFF. In DNA form, the CDR3 reads TGCGCCAGCAGGTCTCGCAATGAGCAGTTCTTC.

The V gene is TRBV28, the J gene TRBJ2-5; TRBD2 matches 7 bases. J gave up 7 bases and V 6 bases, and 11 bases lay outside the gene matches. CDR3 length: 14 amino acids. The V gene's germline CDR1 is MDHEN and CDR2 SYDVKM. The CDR3, as DNA: TGTGCCAGCAGACCCCCCGGGGGAGGGAGGACCCAGTACTTC. Its translation: CASRPPGGGRTQYF.

This clone has more than one count but fewer than ten. The J gene is TRBJ2-3, the V gene TRBV6-5; 11 bases are a match to TRBD2. This CDR3 is 15 amino acids long. Germline assignment: CDR1 MNHEY and CDR2 SVGAGI. V dropped 8 bases and J dropped 5; count of bases not matched to a gene: 9. The CDR3 nucleotides are TGTGCCAGCGGACGACTAGCGGGGACGGAAGATACGCAGTATTTT. Translated: CASGRLAGTEDTQYF.

The rearrangement joins TRBV29-1 to TRBJ2-7, with D tentatively TRBD2 (5 bases). Germline V gene lookup returns CDR1 SQVTM and CDR2 ANQGSEA. The CDR3 is 14 amino acids. The V end lost 7 bases, the J end lost 2 bases, and 18 bases lay between the germline ends. The CDR3 reads CSDFPEDLTYEQYF. In DNA, the CDR3 is TGCAGCGACTTCCCGGAGGACCTAACCTACGAGCAGTACTTC.

The chain recombines TRBV4-1 with TRBJ2-5, with 8 bases matching TRBD2. From germline, CDR1 is MGHRA and CDR2 YSYEKL. With V trimmed by 0 bases and J by 5 bases, 5 bases remained unmatched. This CDR3 has 15 amino acids. This chain's CDR3 is CASSQDRGGGETQYF. The CDR3 bases are TGCGCCAGCAGCCAAGACCGGGGGGGAGGGGAGACCCAGTACTTC.

The rearrangement uses TRBV2 and TRBJ2-1; 8 bases fit TRBD2. This CDR3 comprises 15 residues. Germline CDR1 reads SNHLY; CDR2 reads FYNNEI. The J segment lost 3 bases and the V segment lost 2 bases, leaving 3 bases of the junction unmatched. The CDR3 nucleotides are TGTGCCAGCAGTGAATGGCGGGGGGTCTACAATGAGCAGTTCTTC. Its translation is CASSEWRGVYNEQFF.

This chain uses TRBV30 with TRBJ2-3, with TRBD1 matching over 11 bases. In germline, CDR1 is GTSNPN, CDR2 SVGIG (reference sequence). J gave up 9 bases and V 8 bases, and 10 bases lay outside the gene matches. The length of the CDR3 is 13 residues. The CDR3 region is CAGRDRGAGTQYF. The CDR3 coding sequence is TGTGCCGGCCGGGACAGGGGGGCTGGGACGCAGTATTTT.

The V call is TRBV15, the J call TRBJ2-5; 9 bases are a match to TRBD1. CDR3 size: 14 residues. Germline V lookup: CDR1 LNHNV, CDR2 YYDKDF (reference sequence). With 3 bases clipped from V and 1 base from J, the junction kept 0 bases outside the gene matches. The CDR3 reads CATSRDRGQETQYF. DNA of the CDR3: TGTGCCACCAGCAGGGACAGGGGCCAAGAGACCCAGTACTTC.

The V call is TRBV27, the J call TRBJ2-3; 8 positions agree with TRBD1. V lost 7 bases, J lost 4 bases, and 7 bases stayed unmatched. This CDR3 is 14 amino acids long. Germline CDR1 and CDR2: MNHEY and SMNVEV (reference sequence). CDR3 nucleotides: TGTGCCAGCACCTCCAGGGGGCGGGCAGATACGCAGTATTTT. It codes for CASTSRGRADTQYF.

The V and J genes are TRBV14 and TRBJ1-3; TRBD1 might be the D (5 bases). V lost 3 bases and J lost 3, with 9 bases in between. CDR1 and CDR2 (germline): SGHDN, FVKESK. CDR3 length: 14 residues. CDR3 nucleotides: TGTGCCAGCAGCCACAGGGAGGTTGGAAACACCATATATTTT. Encoded protein: CASSHREVGNTIYF.

The chain recombines TRBV3-1 (or the pseudogene TRBV3-2) with TRBJ1-2; TRBD1 agrees at 12 bases. The CDR3 sequence is 16 residues long. The J segment lost 4 bases and the V segment lost 3 bases, leaving 6 bases of the junction unmatched. Germline CDR1 and CDR2: LGHDT and YNNKEL (reference sequence). The CDR3 here is CASSHPGTGGRYGYTF. In nucleotides, the CDR3 is TGTGCCAGCAGCCATCCCGGGACAGGGGGCCGCTATGGCTACACCTTC.